There are a few counts of the clone carrying this T cell receptor (beta chain). Its antigen is currently unknown. This sample is part of a study of identical twins. Study-wide findings and caveats: Model-predicted out-of-frame TCR alpha sharing fell below observed values in monozygotic twins. Twin pairs had excess sharing that was weaker in beta out-of-frame sequences.

Template switching introduced a universal primer site, and the cDNA bore unique molecular identifiers. Each CDR3 protein gets one entry after TCRdb re-called the 5' RACE reads with MiXCR. The sample shows more than 400,000 distinct CDR3 sequences, over 12% of them seen only once. Trimming removed 2 bases at V and 2 bases at J, with 15 bases between. There are 17 residues in the CDR3. Germline V CDR1 and CDR2: KGHDR, SFDVKD. The data were also submitted as part of a second study, on yellow fever vaccine responses in identical twins.

The sequenced material came from CD4+ T cells sorted from blood. V and J are TRBV24-1 and TRBJ2-1, with D maybe TRBD2 (5 bases). This clonotype originated in a woman younger than 35 in good health. The CDR3 DNA reads TGTGCCACCAGTGATTCGGCCCTTCCCGGGGCCTACAATGAGCAGTTCTTC. Its protein is CATSDSALPGAYNEQFF.